This T cell receptor (beta chain) appears in the sequencing data of a study of blood T cell repertoires in COVID-19. Looking at the study overall: Spain, Italy and the United States supplied samples that represented acute and convalescent COVID-19. Nucleic acid was either cDNA or gDNA, and it came from T cells, B-cell-depleted T cells, or PBMCs.

V dropped 1 base and J dropped 1; count of bases not matched to a gene: 7. This CDR3 contains 19 residues. Germline CDR1 and CDR2: LGHDT and YNNKEL (reference sequence). Authors' data handling: Estimated nucleated cell counts came from reference gene primer amplification. Assay used: immunoSEQ multiplex PCR; TCRdb lists only in-frame clones, some missing. V and J calls plus clone size are reproduced from that table; the DNA served to infer D and trimming. The top ten hold approximately 5% of the sample, which has 250,000 to 300,000 clones, roughly 87% seen once. What was sequenced was peripheral blood. The rearrangement links TRBV3-1 (or the pseudogene TRBV3-2) to TRBJ2-6; 10 bases fit TRBD2. The TCR was taken from a woman aged 40 to 55 who had recovered from COVID-19. CDR3 coding DNA: TGTGCCAGCAGCCAAGTGGTAGCGGGGGGTTCATCTGGGGCCAACGTCCTGACTTTC. It translates to CASSQVVAGGSSGANVLTF.